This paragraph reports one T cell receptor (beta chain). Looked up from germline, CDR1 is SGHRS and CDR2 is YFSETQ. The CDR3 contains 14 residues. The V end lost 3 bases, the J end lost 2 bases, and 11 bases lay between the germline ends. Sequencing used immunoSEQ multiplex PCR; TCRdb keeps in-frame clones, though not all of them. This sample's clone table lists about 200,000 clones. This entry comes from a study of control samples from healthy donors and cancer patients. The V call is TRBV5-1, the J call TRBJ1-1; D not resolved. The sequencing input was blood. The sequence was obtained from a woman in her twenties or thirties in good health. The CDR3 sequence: CASSSPDPNTEAFF. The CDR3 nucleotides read TGCGCCAGCAGCTCGCCGGACCCTAACACTGAAGCTTTCTTT. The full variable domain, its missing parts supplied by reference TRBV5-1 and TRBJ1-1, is KAGVTQTPRYLIKTRGQQVTLSCSPISGHRSVSWYQQTPGQGLQFLFEYFSETQRNKGNFPGRFSGRQFSNSRSEMNVSTLELGDSALYLCASSSPDPNTEAFFGQGTRLTVV.